Listed here are 29 T cell receptor beta chains from one sample, sequenced in a study of blood T cell repertoires in COVID-19. Repertoires were generated with immunoSEQ multiplex PCR, while TCRdb's copy carries only in-frame clones and drops some. In the table there are approximately 180,000 clones, more than 75% of which are singletons. Sequenced material: peripheral blood. These receptors came from a human donor in a cohort sampled during active COVID-19.

The chain uses TRBV6-2 or TRBV6-3 and TRBJ1-1; D is undetermined. The CDR3 is made up of 14 amino acids. In germline, CDR1 is MNHEY, CDR2 SVGEGT. The germline V and J ends were trimmed by 2 bases and 1 base, with 8 bases remaining between them. The CDR3 coding sequence is TGTGCCAGCAGTTACCGTCAGGAGAACACTGAAGCTTTCTTT. This gives the protein CASSYRQENTEAFF.

V and J are TRBV5-1 and TRBJ2-7; TRBD2 aligns across 11 bases. CDR1 SGHRS and CDR2 YFSETQ come from the germline V gene. J was trimmed by 3 bases and V by 1 base; bases with no gene match: 6. The CDR3 has 16 residues. The CDR3: CASSLPLAGGSYEQYF. The CDR3 DNA reads as TGCGCCAGCAGCTTGCCTTTAGCGGGAGGGAGCTACGAGCAGTACTTC.

This rearrangement joins TRBV3-1 (or the pseudogene TRBV3-2) to TRBJ2-6; 7 positions match TRBD1. From germline, CDR1 is LGHDT and CDR2 YNNKEL (reference sequence). The V segment lost 4 bases and the J segment 2 bases; nucleotides outside the gene matches: 5. The CDR3 is made up of 16 amino acids. The CDR3 DNA reads TGTGCCAGCAGCCGAACAGGGGTTACTGGGGCCAACGTCCTGACTTTC. Translated, it gives CASSRTGVTGANVLTF.

The V and J genes are TRBV9 and TRBJ2-1; D unresolved. This CDR3 is built from 14 residues. From germline, CDR1 is SGDLS and CDR2 YYNGEE. Deletions cut 4 bases from V and 2 bases from J, with 10 bases between. The CDR3 DNA sequence: TGTGCCAGCAGCCCCTTCGGTCCCTACAATGAGCAGTTCTTC. Its translation: CASSPFGPYNEQFF.

This clone was observed a single time. V is TRBV9 and J is TRBJ2-1; TRBD2 matches at 13 bases. The V gene end was trimmed by 4 bases and the J gene end by 9 bases; junction bases not matched to a gene: 7. This CDR3 region has 15 residues. Germline values: CDR1 SGDLS, CDR2 YYNGEE. Here the CDR3 reads CASSPGLAGAVEQFF. CDR3 bases: TGTGCCAGCAGCCCAGGACTAGCGGGAGCGGTTGAGCAGTTCTTC.

The V and J genes are TRBV19 and TRBJ1-2; no clear D. CDR1 is LNHDA, CDR2 SQIVND, per germline (reference sequence). This CDR3 is 13 amino acids long. CDR3 region: CATSSGLSYGYTF. As DNA, the CDR3 is TGTGCTACCAGTTCGGGATTATCCTATGGCTACACCTTC. Combining the CDR3 with reference TRBV19 and TRBJ1-2 gives the whole variable domain DGGITQSPKYLFRKEGQNVTLSCEQNLNHDAMYWYRQDPGQGLRLIYYSQIVNDFQKGDIAEGYSVSREKKESFPLTVTSAQKNPTAFYLCATSSGLSYGYTFGSGTRLTVV.

The chain has TRBV19 and TRBJ2-1; 9 bases line up with TRBD2. The CDR3 totals 13 residues. Germline CDR1 reads LNHDA; CDR2 reads SQIVND (reference sequence). J lost 6 bases, V lost 3 bases, and 0 bases had no gene match. CDR3 in DNA: TGTGCCAGTAGTATTAGCGGGGGCAATGAGCAGTTCTTC. It specifies CASSISGGNEQFF.

The CDR3 DNA sequence: TGTGCCACCAGTCCCGGGACAGGGGGCACCGGGGAGCTGTTTTTT. Amino acid sequence: CATSPGTGGTGELFF. This chain uses TRBV24-1 with TRBJ2-2, with 11 bases identical to TRBD1. CDR3 length: 15 amino acids. The germline CDR1 and CDR2 sequences are KGHDR and SFDVKD. Trimming at V came to 6 bases and at J to 4 bases, leaving 3 bases not matched to a gene.

The CDR3 spells CASSIGGNGYEQYF. Written as DNA, the CDR3 is TGTGCCAGTAGTATAGGAGGGAACGGCTACGAGCAGTACTTC. The chain employs TRBV19 and TRBJ2-7; TRBD2 might be the D (5 bases). This CDR3 has 14 amino acids. In germline, CDR1 is LNHDA, CDR2 SQIVND (reference sequence). V shed 1 base and J shed 3 bases, with 10 bases lying between them.

This clone was detected only once. CDR3 coding DNA: TGTGCCAGCAGTTACCAGGCTTTGAACACTGAAGCTTTCTTT. It is translated as CASSYQALNTEAFF. The chain employs TRBV6-5 and TRBJ1-1; D remains ambiguous. V lost 2 bases to trimming and J lost 0 bases, with 7 bases between them. Per germline, CDR1 MNHEY and CDR2 SVGAGI. This CDR3 region has 14 residues.

V gene TRBV6-2 or TRBV6-3 combines with J gene TRBJ1-1, with D perhaps matching TRBD1 (6 bases). The CDR3 is 12 residues long. Germline V lookup: CDR1 MNHEY, CDR2 SVGEGT. V dropped 5 bases and J dropped 6 bases, with 10 bases sitting between them. CDR3 in amino acids: CASSHTGSEAFF. CDR3 nucleotide sequence: TGTGCCAGCAGTCATACAGGGTCTGAAGCTTTCTTT.

The sample holds one count of this clone. This sequence joins TRBV18 and TRBJ2-2, with D maybe TRBD2 (6 bases). Germline V gene data show CDR1 as KGHSH and CDR2 as LQKENI. This CDR3 is built from 16 residues. The V end was cut by 3 bases, the J end by 4 bases, with 15 bases between. CDR3 DNA sequence: TGTGCCAGCTCACCGCCGCGGGATCGAATCACCGGGGAGCTGTTTTTT. Its protein product is CASSPPRDRITGELFF.

The V gene is TRBV11-2, the J gene TRBJ1-3, with no clear D. The CDR3 runs 16 residues. V was cut by 4 bases and J by 0 bases, with 13 bases left in between. Germline assignment: CDR1 SGHAT and CDR2 FQNNGV. As DNA, the CDR3 is TGTGCCAGCAGCTCCCGGGTAGTACCCTCTGGAAACACCATATATTTT. Amino acids: CASSSRVVPSGNTIYF.

The chain employs TRBV5-5 and TRBJ1-4; 7 bases map to TRBD1. Unmatched junction bases numbered 6, after V lost 2 bases and J lost 2 bases. The CDR3 runs 16 residues. Germline V CDR1 and CDR2: SGHKS, YYEKEE (reference sequence). The CDR3 loop reads CASSFRGQVTNEKLFF. DNA for the CDR3: TGTGCCAGCAGCTTCCGCGGACAGGTTACTAATGAAAAACTGTTTTTT.

The chain uses TRBV10-1 and TRBJ2-3, with 7 bases matching TRBD2. Germline V gene sequence: CDR1 WNHNN, CDR2 SYGVQD (reference sequence). Trimming removed 1 base from V and 1 base from J; junction bases left unmatched: 5. CDR3 size: 16 residues. CDR3 loop: CASSELGGGGTDTQYF. The CDR3 coding sequence is TGCGCCAGCAGTGAGTTGGGCGGGGGTGGCACAGATACGCAGTATTTT.

About this clone: The same CDR3 also results from other DNA sequences found in this sample. The rearrangement joins TRBV11-2 to TRBJ1-4; D gene uncertain. Germline V gene data show CDR1 as SGHAT and CDR2 as FQNNGV. The CDR3 loop spans 14 amino acids. V dropped 3 bases and J dropped 3 bases, with 8 bases sitting between them. The CDR3, as DNA: TGTGCCAGCAGCTTCGGCAGGTCTAATGAAAAACTGTTTTTT. Its protein is CASSFGRSNEKLFF.

CDR3 loop: CASSYSAGNYQPQHF. CDR3 in DNA: TGTGCCAGCAGTTACTCTGCAGGAAATTATCAGCCCCAGCATTTT. V gene TRBV6-6 combines with J gene TRBJ1-5, with unresolved D. Trimming shortened V by 0 bases and J by 5 bases, and 11 bases separated the two germline ends. The CDR3 extends over 15 amino acids. Germline CDR1 MNHNY, CDR2 SVGAGI (reference sequence).

The gene calls are TRBV29-1 and TRBJ2-3, with TRBD1 matching 7 bases. Unmatched junction bases numbered 8, after V lost 7 bases and J lost 4 bases. The CDR3 runs 13 residues. Germline-derived CDR1 and CDR2 are SQVTM and ANQGSEA. In nucleotides, the CDR3 is TGCAGCGCCAGACAGGGAGTCGCAGATACGCAGTATTTT. Encoded protein: CSARQGVADTQYF.

The chain couples TRBV10-3 to TRBJ1-2, with D maybe TRBD1 (6 bases). V was cut by 3 bases and J by 3 bases, with 8 bases left in between. CDR1 is ENHRY and CDR2 is SYGVKD in the germline V gene. The CDR3 has 13 residues. For the CDR3, the DNA is TGTGCCATCAGTGACAGGGGAGACTATGGCTACACCTTC. Translating it yields CAISDRGDYGYTF.

In DNA form, the CDR3 reads TGCGCCAGCAGCTTGGACCCGGGACAAGCCTCCTACGAGCAGTACTTC. Amino acids: CASSLDPGQASYEQYF. This rearrangement joins TRBV5-1 to TRBJ2-7; tentative D call: TRBD1 (6 bases). Trimming removed 0 bases at V and 0 bases at J, with 13 bases between. This CDR3 is built from 16 residues. Germline assignment: CDR1 SGHRS and CDR2 YFSETQ.

The chain has TRBV7-8 and TRBJ2-7; 9 bases line up with TRBD1. CDR1 is SGHVS and CDR2 is FQNEAQ in the germline V gene. With 5 bases clipped from V and 2 bases from J, the junction kept 10 bases outside the gene matches. This CDR3 contains 16 residues. CDR3 bases: TGTGCCAGCAGCGCAACAACCGGGACAGGGACCTACGAGCAGTACTTC. Its protein product is CASSATTGTGTYEQYF.

The chain has TRBV19 and TRBJ2-6, with 7 bases fitting TRBD1. The CDR3 runs to 17 residues. Germline assignment: CDR1 LNHDA and CDR2 SQIVND (reference sequence). J lost 0 bases, V lost 7 bases, and 9 bases had no gene match. CDR3: CASKSDRWNSGANVLTF. CDR3 sequence (DNA): TGTGCCAGTAAATCGGACAGGTGGAACTCTGGGGCCAACGTCCTGACTTTC.

The sample holds one count of this clone. The rearrangement links TRBV19 to TRBJ2-3; 9 nucleotides match TRBD2. Germline CDR1 LNHDA, CDR2 SQIVND (reference sequence). CDR3 length equals 17 residues. The J segment lost 3 bases and the V segment lost 4 bases, leaving 11 bases of the junction unmatched. CDR3 nucleotide sequence: TGTGCCAGTAGTACCACCCCCCTAGCGGGGTTTACAGATACGCAGTATTTT. Translated: CASSTTPLAGFTDTQYF.

The rearrangement links TRBV19 to TRBJ1-1; weak D call: TRBD1 (5 bases). CDR1 is LNHDA and CDR2 is SQIVND in the germline V gene (reference sequence). This CDR3 is 15 amino acids long. The germline V and J ends were trimmed by 4 bases and 0 bases, with 12 bases remaining between them. The CDR3 spells CASSKGTGVNTEAFF. The CDR3, as DNA: TGTGCCAGTAGTAAAGGGACGGGGGTGAACACTGAAGCTTTCTTT.

This clone appeared once. The chain combines TRBV5-1 with TRBJ1-4; 7 nucleotides align to TRBD1. The germline V gene has CDR1 SGHRS and CDR2 YFSETQ. The CDR3 loop spans 15 amino acids. V lost 4 bases to trimming and J lost 4 bases; unmatched junction nucleotides: 7. The CDR3 spells CASSLQGPGNEKLFF. The CDR3 DNA is TGCGCCAGCAGCCTACAGGGGCCGGGTAATGAAAAACTGTTTTTT.

The genes are TRBV29-1 and TRBJ2-5, with D maybe TRBD2 (6 bases). The CDR3 contains 17 residues. The V end was cut by 6 bases, the J end by 3 bases, with 26 bases between. Germline V gene lookup returns CDR1 SQVTM and CDR2 ANQGSEA. The CDR3, as DNA: TGCAGCGTCCTCCCCGGGGAGGCCTGGACTTGGGAAGAGACCCAGTACTTC. Its protein is CSVLPGEAWTWEETQYF.

Only a few counts were recorded for this clone. The conserved phenylalanine or tryptophan is not found at the CDR3 terminus, so this likely reflects a read error. No DNA is shown, since the ends of the CDR3 on it are uncertain; the CDR3 is the one TCRdb lists. This sequence joins TRBV12-2 and TRBJ2-7; no check of the table's D call, TRBD1, against the DNA was made. TRBV12-2 is a known pseudogene. The CDR3 is 11 residues long, counting both termini. CDR3 protein: CASRSPRVVTE.

The rearrangement uses TRBV27 and TRBJ2-3; TRBD1 might be the D (6 bases). Trimming took off 0 bases at V and 1 base at J, with 14 bases between the two ends. The CDR3 sequence is 17 residues long. Germline assignment: CDR1 MNHEY and CDR2 SMNVEV (reference sequence). CDR3 region: CASSLSRRAGGTDTQYF. CDR3 nucleotide sequence: TGTGCCAGCAGTTTATCGAGGCGGGCAGGGGGCACAGATACGCAGTATTTT.

The gene calls are TRBV10-3 and TRBJ1-2; 7 bases map to TRBD1. Germline V gene lookup returns CDR1 ENHRY and CDR2 SYGVKD. V shed 5 bases, J shed 1 base, and the junction held 4 bases outside the gene matches. There are 14 residues in the CDR3. CDR3 sequence: CAISLQGLNYGYTF. The CDR3 DNA reads TGTGCCATCAGTCTACAGGGGCTTAACTATGGCTACACCTTC.